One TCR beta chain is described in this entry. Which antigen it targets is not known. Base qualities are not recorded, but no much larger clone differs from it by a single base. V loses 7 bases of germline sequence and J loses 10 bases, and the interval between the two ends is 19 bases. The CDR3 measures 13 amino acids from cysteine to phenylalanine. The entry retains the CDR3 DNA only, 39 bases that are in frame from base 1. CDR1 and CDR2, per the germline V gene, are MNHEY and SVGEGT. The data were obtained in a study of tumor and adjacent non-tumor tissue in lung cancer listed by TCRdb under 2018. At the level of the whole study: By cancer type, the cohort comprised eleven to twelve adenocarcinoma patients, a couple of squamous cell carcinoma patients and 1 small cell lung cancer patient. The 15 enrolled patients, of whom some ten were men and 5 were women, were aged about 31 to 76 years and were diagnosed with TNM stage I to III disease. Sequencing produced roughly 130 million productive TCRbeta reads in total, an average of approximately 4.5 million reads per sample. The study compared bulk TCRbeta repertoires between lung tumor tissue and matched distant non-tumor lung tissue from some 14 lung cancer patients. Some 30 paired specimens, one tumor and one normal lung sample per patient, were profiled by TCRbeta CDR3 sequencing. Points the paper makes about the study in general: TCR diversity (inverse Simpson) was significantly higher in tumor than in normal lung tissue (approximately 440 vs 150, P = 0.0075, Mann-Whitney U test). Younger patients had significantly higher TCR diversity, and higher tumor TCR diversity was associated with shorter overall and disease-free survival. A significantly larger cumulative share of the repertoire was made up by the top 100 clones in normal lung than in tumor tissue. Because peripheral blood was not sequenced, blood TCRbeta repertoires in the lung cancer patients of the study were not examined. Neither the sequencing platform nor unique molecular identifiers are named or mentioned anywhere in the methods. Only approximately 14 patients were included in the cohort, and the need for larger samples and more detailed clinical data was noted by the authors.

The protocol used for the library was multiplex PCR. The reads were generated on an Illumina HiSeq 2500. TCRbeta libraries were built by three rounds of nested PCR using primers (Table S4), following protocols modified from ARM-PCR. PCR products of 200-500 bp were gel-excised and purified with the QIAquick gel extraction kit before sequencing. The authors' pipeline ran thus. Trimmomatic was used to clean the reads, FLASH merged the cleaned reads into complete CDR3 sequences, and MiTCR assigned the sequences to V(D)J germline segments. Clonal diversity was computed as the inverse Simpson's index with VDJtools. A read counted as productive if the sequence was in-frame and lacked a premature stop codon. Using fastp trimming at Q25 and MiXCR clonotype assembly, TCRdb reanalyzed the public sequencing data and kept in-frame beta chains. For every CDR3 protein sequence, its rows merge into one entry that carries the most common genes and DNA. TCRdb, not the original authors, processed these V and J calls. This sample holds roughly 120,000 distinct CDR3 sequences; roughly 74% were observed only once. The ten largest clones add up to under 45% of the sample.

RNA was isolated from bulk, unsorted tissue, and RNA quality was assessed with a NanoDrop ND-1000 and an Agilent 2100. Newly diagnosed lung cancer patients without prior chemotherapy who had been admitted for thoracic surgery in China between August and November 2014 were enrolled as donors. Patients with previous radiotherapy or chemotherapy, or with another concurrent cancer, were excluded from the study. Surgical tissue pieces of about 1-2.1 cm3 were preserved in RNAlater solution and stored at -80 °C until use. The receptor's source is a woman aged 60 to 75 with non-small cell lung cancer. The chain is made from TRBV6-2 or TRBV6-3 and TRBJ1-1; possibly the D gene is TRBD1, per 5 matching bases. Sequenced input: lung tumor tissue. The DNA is TGTGCCAGCACCCCCAGGGTGAACATTGTAGCTTTCTTT. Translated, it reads CASTPRVNIVAFF.